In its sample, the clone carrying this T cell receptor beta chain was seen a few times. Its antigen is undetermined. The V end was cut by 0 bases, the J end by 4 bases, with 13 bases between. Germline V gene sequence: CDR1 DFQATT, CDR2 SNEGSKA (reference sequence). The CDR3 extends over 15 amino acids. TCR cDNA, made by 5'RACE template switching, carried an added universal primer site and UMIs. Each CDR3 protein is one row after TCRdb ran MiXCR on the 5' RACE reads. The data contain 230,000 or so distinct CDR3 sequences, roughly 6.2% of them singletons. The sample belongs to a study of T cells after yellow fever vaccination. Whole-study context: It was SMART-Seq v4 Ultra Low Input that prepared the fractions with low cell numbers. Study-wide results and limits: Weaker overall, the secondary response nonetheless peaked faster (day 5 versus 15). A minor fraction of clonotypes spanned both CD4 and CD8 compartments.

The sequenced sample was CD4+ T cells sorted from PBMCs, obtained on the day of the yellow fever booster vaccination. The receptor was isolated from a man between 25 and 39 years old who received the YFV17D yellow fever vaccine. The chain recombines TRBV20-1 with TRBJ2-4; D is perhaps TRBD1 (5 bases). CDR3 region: CSARDFRAGKNIQYF. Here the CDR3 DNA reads TGCAGTGCTAGAGATTTCAGGGCCGGAAAAAACATTCAGTACTTC.